The 10 T cell receptor beta chains below all came from one sample that was sequenced in a study of OX40 agonist ivuxolimab in advanced cancers. Repertoires were generated with immunoSEQ multiplex PCR, while TCRdb's copy carries only in-frame clones and drops some. The data contain 90,000 or so clones, about 88% of them singletons. The source material was CD4+ or CD8+ T cells sorted from blood, sampled in a trial of the OX40 agonist ivuxolimab. The receptors come from an adult with an advanced solid tumor such as melanoma, head and neck, liver or kidney cancer.

This CDR3 is CASRAGAGRQETQYF. CDR3 nucleotide sequence: TGTGCCAGCAGAGCCGGAGCGGGGCGTCAAGAGACCCAGTACTTC. The chain combines TRBV6-1 with TRBJ2-5; 7 positions agree with TRBD2. The V segment lost 6 bases and the J segment 2 bases; nucleotides outside the gene matches: 9. The CDR3 runs to 15 residues. The germline V gene has CDR1 MNHNS and CDR2 SASEGT.

The gene calls are TRBV5-1 and TRBJ2-7, with TRBD1 matching over 9 bases. The CDR3 has 16 amino acids. The germline CDR1 and CDR2 sequences are SGHRS and YFSETQ. Trimming took 4 bases from V and 2 from J; bases not matched to a gene: 10. The CDR3 sequence: CASSIHRTGEAYEQYF. Here the CDR3 DNA reads TGCGCCAGCAGCATACATAGGACAGGGGAAGCCTACGAGCAGTACTTC.

CDR3 sequence: CAGQGQGGVSGNTIYF. Here the CDR3 DNA reads TGTGCCGGACAGGGTCAGGGGGGGGTCTCTGGAAACACCATATATTTT. The V gene is TRBV28, the J gene TRBJ1-3, with TRBD1 identical over 8 bases. This CDR3 comprises 16 residues. From germline, CDR1 is MDHEN and CDR2 SYDVKM. The V gene end was trimmed by 11 bases and the J gene end by 0 bases; junction bases not matched to a gene: 12.

The chain employs TRBV6-1 and TRBJ1-4; D remains ambiguous. With 0 bases removed from V and 5 bases from J, the gap between germline ends came to 10 bases. The germline CDR1 and CDR2 sequences are MNHNS and SASEGT. The CDR3 runs to 15 residues. CDR3 coding DNA: TGTGCCAGCAGTGAAGCGCAAATCCGAAATGAAAAACTGTTTTTT. Translating gives CASSEAQIRNEKLFF.

The rearrangement joins TRBV18 to TRBJ1-1, with D possibly matching TRBD1 (6 bases). This CDR3 contains 15 residues. The germline gives CDR1 KGHSH, CDR2 LQKENI. V lost 2 bases and J 2 bases, leaving 12 bases between the germline ends. CDR3 nucleotides: TGTGCCAGCTCACCATCGTCGGGGGCAAACACTGAAGCTTTCTTT. Encoded protein: CASSPSSGANTEAFF.

The chain carries TRBV5-1 and TRBJ2-2, with 8 bases fitting TRBD2. The CDR3 sequence is 17 residues long. V gave up 0 bases and J gave up 0 bases; unmatched junction bases: 4. Germline CDR1 and CDR2: SGHRS and YFSETQ. CDR3 nucleotide sequence: TGCGCCAGCAGCTTGGGGGTAGCGGGACCGAACACCGGGGAGCTGTTTTTT. Its translation is CASSLGVAGPNTGELFF. Full variable domain (missing parts from reference TRBV5-1 and TRBJ2-2): KAGVTQTPRYLIKTRGQQVTLSCSPISGHRSVSWYQQTPGQGLQFLFEYFSETQRNKGNFPGRFSGRQFSNSRSEMNVSTLELGDSALYLCASSLGVAGPNTGELFFGEGSRLTVL.

The CDR3 coding sequence is TGTGCCAGCAGCTTAACGATAGGGGGTACCGGGGAGCTGTTTTTT. This translates into CASSLTIGGTGELFF. The chain carries TRBV7-3 and TRBJ2-2, with a weak D call TRBD1 (6 bases). This CDR3 has 15 residues. Germline loops: CDR1 SGHTA, CDR2 FQGTGA. Trimming stripped 0 bases from V and 5 bases from J, with 10 bases between.

V usage is TRBV19 and J usage is TRBJ2-5; D is possibly TRBD2 (6 bases). In germline, CDR1 is LNHDA, CDR2 SQIVND (reference sequence). V lost 4 bases, J lost 1 base, and 10 bases lay in between. This CDR3 contains 14 residues. CDR3 sequence reads: CASSKRTIQETQYF. Here the CDR3 DNA reads TGTGCCAGTAGTAAAAGGACTATCCAAGAGACCCAGTACTTC.

The rearrangement joins TRBV13 to TRBJ1-3; D is perhaps TRBD1 (6 bases). The germline gives CDR1 PRHDT, CDR2 FYEKMQ (reference sequence). Trimming took off 0 bases at V and 0 bases at J, with 12 bases between the two ends. The length of the CDR3 is 17 residues. In DNA form, the CDR3 reads TGTGCCAGCAGCTTAGGCCTTACCAGGGGCTCTGGAAACACCATATATTTT. It yields the protein CASSLGLTRGSGNTIYF.

This chain connects TRBV18 to TRBJ2-2; D gene uncertain. V was trimmed by 5 bases and J by 2 bases, leaving 9 bases between them. Germline V lookup: CDR1 KGHSH, CDR2 LQKENI. This CDR3 region has 14 residues. CDR3 coding DNA: TGTGCCAGCTCATTCAACAGCAACACCGGGGAGCTGTTTTTT. Translated: CASSFNSNTGELFF.